The T cell receptor beta chain described here comes from a study of T-cell memory formation after mild COVID-19. Study-wide findings and caveats: Chiefly within CM and EM were the contracting CD4+ clones; CD8+ ones were within EMRA.

Germline CDR1 is SGHTA and CDR2 is FQGTGA. This CDR3 is 11 amino acids long. V was pared by 4 bases and J by 9 bases, with 7 bases between. As for this clonotype: Its specificity is unknown.

TCRdb passed the 5' RACE reads through MiXCR, listing each CDR3 protein once. The sample has about 350,000 distinct CDR3 sequences, around 15% seen once. The rearrangement links TRBV7-3 to TRBJ2-1, with unresolved D. Specimen: PBMCs or a T cell subset sorted from them (not recorded which). The TCR originated in a man aged 18 to 29 who had mild COVID-19 (a few samples of this study predate the infection). Cell type and time point are not known. CDR3: CASSSGSEQFF. The CDR3 DNA sequence: TGTGCCAGCAGCTCCGGCTCTGAGCAGTTCTTC.